This T cell receptor (beta chain) emerged from a study of blood T cell repertoires in COVID-19. Background on the study: Spain, Italy and the United States supplied samples that represented acute and convalescent COVID-19.

Participants, about 18 to 89 years old, spanned approximately 25 US areas. Cohorts were determined from participant-reported clinical history. Repertoires were generated with immunoSEQ multiplex PCR, while TCRdb's copy carries only in-frame clones and drops some. The table has 200,000 or so clones, around 82% seen once. With 3 bases clipped from V and 4 bases from J, the junction kept 9 bases outside the gene matches. There are 15 residues in the CDR3. Germline loops: CDR1 MDHEN, CDR2 SYDVKM. The sequence derives from a man aged 35-49 years who had recovered from COVID-19. Sample: PBMCs or T cells enriched from blood (not recorded which). This rearrangement joins TRBV28 to TRBJ2-7; 7 bases fit TRBD1. The CDR3 coding sequence is TGTGCCAGCAGTTTTGCAGGACAGGTTTATTACGAGCAGTACTTC. This encodes CASSFAGQVYYEQYF.